The clone carrying this T cell receptor (beta chain) was seen just once. This sample is drawn from a study of T cell changes during pregnancy in multiple sclerosis. CDR1 SGHRS and CDR2 YFSETQ come from the germline V gene. This CDR3 spans 16 amino acids. The ends lost 1 base at V and 3 bases at J; junction bases unmatched: 6. Assay: immunoSEQ multiplex PCR; the TCRdb copy retains only in-frame clones and omits some. The sample holds about 75,000 clones, about 89% seen once. The sequencing used CD4+ T cells from peripheral blood mononuclear cells, collected before pregnancy. The source of this sequence is a female donor with multiple sclerosis, enrolled in a pregnancy study. This chain connects TRBV5-1 to TRBJ2-1; 8 bases match TRBD2. CDR3: CASSLRAGDYYNEQFF. CDR3 coding DNA: TGCGCCAGCAGCTTGAGAGCGGGAGACTACTACAATGAGCAGTTCTTC.